The 8 T cell receptor beta chains below come from one sample, sequenced in a study of beta chain features in type 1 diabetes. Whole-study results and caveats: There was a moderate but significant shortening of TCRB CDR3s in all four CD4+ subsets of Type 1 diabetes patients.

These receptors have no identified antigens. Expressed TCRB transcripts were sequenced after all isolated RNA was converted to cDNA. The table came from immunoSEQ multiplex PCR; TCRdb's copy has only in-frame clones and leaves some out. Of 100,000 to 150,000 clones listed, around a sixth are singletons. The sequenced material came from central memory CD4+ T cells from blood. The receptors were gathered from a young man with type 1 diabetes.

V gene TRBV6-5 combines with J gene TRBJ2-5; D unclear. V lost 8 bases to trimming and J lost 5 bases, with 6 bases between them. The CDR3 is 10 residues long. Per the germline V gene, CDR1 is MNHEY and CDR2 is SVGAGI. DNA of the CDR3: TGTGCCAGCCGACTGGAGACCCAGTACTTC. This gives the protein CASRLETQYF.

As DNA, the CDR3 is TGTGCCAGCAGCTCCATACAGGGTCCAGATACGCAGTATTTT. Protein: CASSSIQGPDTQYF. The gene calls are TRBV7-3 and TRBJ2-3; a weak D match, TRBD1 (6 bases). V gave up 4 bases and J gave up 4 bases, with 12 bases separating them. The CDR3 sequence is 14 residues long. The germline V gene has CDR1 SGHTA and CDR2 FQGTGA.

This clone showed up just a few times. V usage is TRBV7-2 and J usage is TRBJ1-6, with 8 nucleotides matching TRBD1. CDR3 length: 16 amino acids. Per germline, CDR1 SGHTA and CDR2 FQGNSA. V lost 5 bases to trimming and J lost 9 bases; unmatched junction nucleotides: 12. The CDR3 sequence: CASSPRTGTERSPLHF. CDR3 coding DNA: TGTGCCAGCAGCCCTAGGACAGGGACGGAACGTTCACCCCTCCACTTT.

This clone showed up many times. The chain couples TRBV9 to TRBJ2-5; no firm D call. V lost 0 bases and J lost 1, with 13 bases in between. This CDR3 is built from 16 residues. CDR1 is SGDLS, CDR2 YYNGEE, per germline. The DNA of the CDR3 is TGTGCCAGCAGCGTAGGTGTTAACTGGATCCAAGAGACCCAGTACTTC. This gives the protein CASSVGVNWIQETQYF.

The genes are TRBV4-3 and TRBJ1-1; D possibly corresponds to TRBD1 (5 bases). The CDR3 is 15 residues long. Germline V gene sequence: CDR1 LGHNA, CDR2 YSLEER. Trimming removed 5 bases at V and 5 bases at J, with 18 bases between. This CDR3 reads CASSLPGTGVTEAFF. The DNA of the CDR3 is TGCGCCAGCAGCTTACCCGGGACCGGGGTGACTGAAGCTTTCTTT.

This clone was observed a few times. The chain recombines TRBV27 with TRBJ2-7; D unclear. V was shortened by 8 bases and J by 4 bases, with 6 bases between the two germline ends. Germline CDR1 reads MNHEY; CDR2 reads SMNVEV (reference sequence). This CDR3 is 10 amino acids long. The CDR3 region is CASGRYEQYF. CDR3 bases: TGTGCCAGCGGCCGTTACGAGCAGTACTTC.

The V gene is TRBV5-4, the J gene TRBJ2-5; 8 nucleotides line up with TRBD2. Germline V gene lookup returns CDR1 SGHNT and CDR2 YYREEE (reference sequence). The CDR3 is made up of 17 amino acids. Losses at the gene ends were 4 bases for V and 5 bases for J; bases not matched to a gene: 16. The CDR3 nucleotides read TGTGCCAGCAGCGAGACCCTTGCGGCGGGGGGCGCGGAGACCCAGTACTTC. Translating gives CASSETLAAGGAETQYF.

The chain is built from TRBV5-1 and TRBJ2-6; D is perhaps TRBD1 (6 bases). V was shortened by 4 bases and J by 0 bases, with 11 bases between the two germline ends. CDR1 and CDR2 from the germline V gene are SGHRS and YFSETQ. CDR3 length: 16 amino acids. CDR3: CASSLLGGSGANVLTF. The CDR3 nucleotides are TGCGCCAGCAGCCTGCTAGGGGGCTCTGGGGCCAACGTCCTGACTTTC.